This entry concerns a single T cell receptor beta chain. Antigen unknown. This entry comes from a study of T cell responses to AZD1222 COVID-19 vaccine. Overall study: Pooling was applied to second doses at about 4 or about 12 weeks. Broader study findings: Baseline seropositivity characterized only a handful of AZD1222 recipients.

The length of the CDR3 is 14 residues. With V trimmed by 10 bases and J by 1 base, 4 bases remained unmatched. Per the germline V gene, CDR1 is ENHRY and CDR2 is SYGVKD. Produced via immunoSEQ multiplex PCR; TCRdb's table is partial and in-frame only. The sample carries about 98,000 clones, 86% recorded once. Specimen: peripheral blood, collected on day 0 of AZD1222 vaccination. The J gene is TRBJ2-1, the V gene TRBV10-3; TRBD2 matches at 10 bases. The clonotype comes from an adult in good health. The CDR3 DNA follows: TGTGCCAGTTCTAGCGGGGGTTCCTACAATGAGCAGTTCTTC. It is translated as CASSSGGSYNEQFF.